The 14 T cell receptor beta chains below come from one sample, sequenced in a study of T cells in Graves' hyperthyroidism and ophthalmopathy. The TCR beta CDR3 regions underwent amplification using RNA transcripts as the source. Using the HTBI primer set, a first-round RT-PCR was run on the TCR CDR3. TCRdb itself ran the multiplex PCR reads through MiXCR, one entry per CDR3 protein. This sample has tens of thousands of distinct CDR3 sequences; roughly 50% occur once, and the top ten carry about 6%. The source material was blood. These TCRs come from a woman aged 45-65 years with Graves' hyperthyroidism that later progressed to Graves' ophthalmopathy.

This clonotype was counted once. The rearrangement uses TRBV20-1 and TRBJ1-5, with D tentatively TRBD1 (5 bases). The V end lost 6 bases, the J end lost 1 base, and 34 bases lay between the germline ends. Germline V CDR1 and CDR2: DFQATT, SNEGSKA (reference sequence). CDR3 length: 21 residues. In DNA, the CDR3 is TGCAGTGCCCCCGGGACTAGCGGGAGTATACAGGCACCAGCGAGCAATCAGCCCCAGCATTTT. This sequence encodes CSAPGTSGSIQAPASNQPQHF.

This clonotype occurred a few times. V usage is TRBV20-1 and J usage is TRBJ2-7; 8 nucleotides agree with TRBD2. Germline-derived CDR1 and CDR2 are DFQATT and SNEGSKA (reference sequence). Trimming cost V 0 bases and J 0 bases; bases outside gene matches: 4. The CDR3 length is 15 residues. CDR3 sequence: CSARDPSGSSYEQYF. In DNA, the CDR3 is TGCAGTGCTAGAGATCCCAGCGGGAGCTCCTACGAGCAGTACTTC.

This CDR3 is CATSRDRGFYGYTF. CDR3 bases: TGTGCCACCAGTCGGGACAGGGGGTTTTATGGCTACACCTTC. V and J are TRBV15 and TRBJ1-2; 11 nucleotides line up with TRBD1. CDR3 size: 14 residues. V shed 6 bases, J shed 5 bases, and the junction held 5 bases outside the gene matches. Germline V lookup: CDR1 LNHNV, CDR2 YYDKDF (reference sequence).

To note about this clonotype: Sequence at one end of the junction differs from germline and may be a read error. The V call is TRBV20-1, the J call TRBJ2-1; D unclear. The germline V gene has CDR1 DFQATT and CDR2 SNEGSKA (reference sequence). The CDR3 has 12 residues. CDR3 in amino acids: CSARDRNNEQFF. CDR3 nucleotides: TGCAGTGCTAGAGATCGGAATAATGAGCAATTCTTC.

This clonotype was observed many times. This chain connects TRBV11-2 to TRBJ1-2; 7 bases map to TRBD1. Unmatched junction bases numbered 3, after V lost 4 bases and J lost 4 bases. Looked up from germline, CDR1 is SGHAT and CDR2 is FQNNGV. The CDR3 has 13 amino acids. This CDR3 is CASSSGQSYGYTF. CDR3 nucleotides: TGTGCCAGCAGCTCGGGACAGTCCTATGGCTACACCTTC.

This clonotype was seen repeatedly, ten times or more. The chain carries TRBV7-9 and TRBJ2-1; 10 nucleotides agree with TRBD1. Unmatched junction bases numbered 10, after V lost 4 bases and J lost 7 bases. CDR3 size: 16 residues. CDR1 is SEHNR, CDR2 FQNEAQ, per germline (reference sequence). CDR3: CASSSSGTGAVNEQFF. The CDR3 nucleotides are TGTGCCAGCAGCTCATCCGGGACAGGGGCGGTAAATGAGCAGTTCTTC. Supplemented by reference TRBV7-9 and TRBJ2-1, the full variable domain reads DTGVSQNPRHKITKRGQNVTFRCDPISEHNRLYWYRQTLGQGPEFLTYFQNEAQLEKSRLLSDRFSAERPKGSFSTLEIQRTEQGDSAMYLCASSSSGTGAVNEQFFGPGTRLTVL.

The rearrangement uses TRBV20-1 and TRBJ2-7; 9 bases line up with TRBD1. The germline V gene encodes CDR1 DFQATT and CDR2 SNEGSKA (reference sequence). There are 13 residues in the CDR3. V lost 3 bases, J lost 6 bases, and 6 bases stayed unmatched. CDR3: CSARAGTGFEQYF. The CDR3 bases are TGCAGTGCTAGGGCCGGGACAGGGTTCGAGCAGTACTTC.

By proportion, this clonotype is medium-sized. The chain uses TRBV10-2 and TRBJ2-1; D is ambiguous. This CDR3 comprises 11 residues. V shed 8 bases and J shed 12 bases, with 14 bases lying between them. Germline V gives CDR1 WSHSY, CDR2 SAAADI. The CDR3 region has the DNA TGCGCCAGCTCCCAATCGGTAGGGCAGTTCTTC. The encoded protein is CASSQSVGQFF.

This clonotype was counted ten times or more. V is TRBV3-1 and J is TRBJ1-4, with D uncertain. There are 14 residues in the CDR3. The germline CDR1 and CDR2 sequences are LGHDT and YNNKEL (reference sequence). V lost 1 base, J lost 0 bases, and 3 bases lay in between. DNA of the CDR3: TGTGCCAGCAGCCAAGGTCCAACTAATGAAAAACTGTTTTTT. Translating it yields CASSQGPTNEKLFF.

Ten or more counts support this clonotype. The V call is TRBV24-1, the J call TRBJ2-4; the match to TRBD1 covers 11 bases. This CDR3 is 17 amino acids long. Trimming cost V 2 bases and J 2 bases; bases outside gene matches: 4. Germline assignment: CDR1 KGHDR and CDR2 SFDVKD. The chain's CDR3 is CATSDSGQGATKNIQYF. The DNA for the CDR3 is TGTGCCACCAGTGATTCCGGACAGGGGGCAACCAAAAACATTCAGTACTTC.

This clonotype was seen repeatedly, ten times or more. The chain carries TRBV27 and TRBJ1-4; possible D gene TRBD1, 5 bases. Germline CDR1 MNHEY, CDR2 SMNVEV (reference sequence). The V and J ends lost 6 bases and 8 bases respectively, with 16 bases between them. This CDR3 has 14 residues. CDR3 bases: TGTGCCAGCAGCCCCGCGGGGCGGGACGAAAAACTGTTTTTT. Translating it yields CASSPAGRDEKLFF.

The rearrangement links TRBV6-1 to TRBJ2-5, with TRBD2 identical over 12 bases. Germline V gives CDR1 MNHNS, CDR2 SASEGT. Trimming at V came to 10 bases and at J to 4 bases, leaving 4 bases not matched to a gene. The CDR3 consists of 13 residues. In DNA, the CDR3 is TGTGCCATCCAACTAGCGGGAGGAGAGACCCAGTACTTC. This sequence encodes CAIQLAGGETQYF.

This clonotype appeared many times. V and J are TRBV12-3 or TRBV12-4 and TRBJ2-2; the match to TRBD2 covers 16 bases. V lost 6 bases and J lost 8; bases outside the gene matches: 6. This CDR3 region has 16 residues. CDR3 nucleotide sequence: TGTGCCAGCAGACAGAAGGGACTAGCGGGAGGGGGGGAGCTGTTTTTT. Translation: CASRQKGLAGGGELFF.

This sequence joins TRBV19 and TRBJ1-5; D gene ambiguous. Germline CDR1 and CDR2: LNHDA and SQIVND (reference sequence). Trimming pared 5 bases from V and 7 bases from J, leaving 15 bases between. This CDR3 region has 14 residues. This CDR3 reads CASSSLNLGQPQHF. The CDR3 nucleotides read TGTGCCAGTAGTTCCCTAAACCTGGGGCAGCCCCAGCATTTT.